Listed below are T cell receptor beta chains from one sample, sequenced in a study of blood T cell repertoires in COVID-19. Here immunoSEQ multiplex PCR was the method, and the copy in TCRdb shows in-frame clones only, minus some. The table records about 190,000 clones, around four fifths of them present only once. Material for sequencing was peripheral blood. The receptors stem from a woman older than 75 with active or convalescent COVID-19. CDR3s leave out the opening cysteine and the closing phenylalanine or tryptophan. The order of the fields is V gene, J gene, CDR3 protein.

v_call: TRBV5-1
j_call: TRBJ2-6
cdr3_aa: ASSPVTSGANVLT

v_call: TRBV28
j_call: TRBJ2-1
cdr3_aa: ASSLLVSGGWNEQF

v_call: TRBV28
j_call: TRBJ1-5
cdr3_aa: ASSHGSGVLGNQPQH

v_call: TRBV27
j_call: TRBJ1-1
cdr3_aa: ASSLSAPGGQTEAF

v_call: TRBV2
j_call: TRBJ1-1
cdr3_aa: ASSITGEPNTEAF

v_call: TRBV3-1/TRBV3-2
j_call: TRBJ1-6
cdr3_aa: ASSPKHGNSPLH

v_call: TRBV5-1
j_call: TRBJ1-1
cdr3_aa: ASSLLAQGNTEAF

v_call: TRBV24-1
j_call: TRBJ2-3
cdr3_aa: ATSAWTSGGTDTQY

v_call: TRBV12-5
j_call: TRBJ1-5
cdr3_aa: ASDPAGSGNQPQH

v_call: TRBV20-1
j_call: TRBJ2-5
cdr3_aa: SASGGGGQETQY

v_call: TRBV3-1/TRBV3-2
j_call: TRBJ2-5
cdr3_aa: ASSQGGSFQETQY

v_call: TRBV19
j_call: TRBJ1-1
cdr3_aa: ASSRTSFGDEAF

v_call: TRBV5-1
j_call: TRBJ1-4
cdr3_aa: ASSLGQGSGEKLF

v_call: TRBV2
j_call: TRBJ2-1
cdr3_aa: ASSEVSRNNEQF

v_call: TRBV2
j_call: TRBJ1-6
cdr3_aa: ASRTGTGGDYNSPLH

v_call: TRBV4-3
j_call: TRBJ2-2
cdr3_aa: ASSQGDRGMGTGELF